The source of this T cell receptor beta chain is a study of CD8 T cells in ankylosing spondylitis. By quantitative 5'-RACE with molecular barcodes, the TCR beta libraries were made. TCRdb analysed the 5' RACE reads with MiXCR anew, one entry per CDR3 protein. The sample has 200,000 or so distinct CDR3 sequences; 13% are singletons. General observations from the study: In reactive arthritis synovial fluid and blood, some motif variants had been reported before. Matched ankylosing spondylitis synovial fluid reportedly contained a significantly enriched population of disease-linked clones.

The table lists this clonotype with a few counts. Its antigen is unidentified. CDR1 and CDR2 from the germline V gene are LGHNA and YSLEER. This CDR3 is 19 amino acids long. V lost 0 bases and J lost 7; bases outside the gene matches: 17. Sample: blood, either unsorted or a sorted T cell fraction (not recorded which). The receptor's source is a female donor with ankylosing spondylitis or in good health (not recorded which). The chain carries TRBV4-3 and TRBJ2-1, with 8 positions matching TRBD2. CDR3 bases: TGCGCCAGCAGCCAAGATCGACGGCGCTACAATCCGGGGGGGAATGAGCAGTTCTTC. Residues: CASSQDRRRYNPGGNEQFF.